The rows below give T cell receptor beta chains drawn from one sample of a study of STAT3 mutations in large granular lymphocyte leukemia. The repertoire was sequenced with immunoSEQ multiplex PCR; TCRdb's copy has only in-frame clones and lacks some. The profile covers more than 15,000 clones, with 92% appearing a single time and 45% taken by the ten largest. The sequenced sample consisted of peripheral blood mononuclear cells. These receptor sequences come from a man between 60 and 75 years old with T-cell large granular lymphocyte leukemia. Some clones in this sample may be carry-over from other donors' samples. Both conserved end residues are part of each CDR3. D genes are given only for firm matches.

TRBV5-1	TRBJ2-3	NA	TGCGCCAGCACCCGAAGGGACCCAAACACAGATACGCAGTATTTT	CASTRRDPNTDTQYF
TRBV30	TRBJ1-2	NA	TGTGCCTGGAGTGTACTGAGGGACTGGAACTATGGCTACACCTTC	CAWSVLRDWNYGYTF
TRBV5-4	TRBJ2-3	TRBD1	TGTGCCAGCAGCCCCGGACAGGGGAGCACAGATACGCAGTATTTT	CASSPGQGSTDTQYF
TRBV6-1	TRBJ1-4	TRBD1	TGTGCCAGCAGGAAAGGGACAGCAACTAATGAAAAACTGTTTTTT	CASRKGTATNEKLFF
TRBV7-9	TRBJ2-7	NA	TGTGCCAGCAGCCCCTTCGGGGACGGCTACGAGCAGTACTTC	CASSPFGDGYEQYF
TRBV5-1	TRBJ2-1	TRBD1	TGCGCCAGCAGCCGTGCGGGACAGGAGGACAATGAGCAGTTCTTC	CASSRAGQEDNEQFF
TRBV7-7	TRBJ2-7	TRBD2	TGTGCTAGCAGCTTAGGGGAGGGGAGGGACGAGCAGTACTTC	CASSLGEGRDEQYF
TRBV6-5	TRBJ1-1	NA	TGTGCCAGCAGCAGTTACCGTTTCAACACTGAAGCTTTCTTT	CASSSYRFNTEAFF
TRBV5-1	TRBJ2-7	NA	TGCGCCAGCAGCTTCGGCTCGGGCGGGACCTACGAGCAGTACTTC	CASSFGSGGTYEQYF
TRBV6-1	TRBJ2-5	NA	TGTGCCAGCTCCTGGCAAGAGACCCAGTACTTC	CASSWQETQYF
TRBV5-6	TRBJ1-1	TRBD1	TGTGCCAGCAGCATGGGACAGCCGAACACTGAAGCTTTCTTT	CASSMGQPNTEAFF
TRBV30	TRBJ2-5	TRBD2	TGTGCCTGGGAGAGCGGGAGAGGCCAAGAGACCCAGTACTTC	CAWESGRGQETQYF
TRBV6-5	TRBJ2-3	NA	TGTGCCAGCAGTCAGTTCCTTCCTAGCACAGATACGCAGTATTTT	CASSQFLPSTDTQYF
TRBV5-1	TRBJ2-6	NA	TGCGCCAGCAGCACCTCAGGGATCAGAGTCAACGTCCTGACTTTC	CASSTSGIRVNVLTF
TRBV7-9	TRBJ1-2	TRBD1	TGTGCCAGCGGACAGGTCGACTATGGCTACACCTTC	CASGQVDYGYTF
TRBV29-1	TRBJ2-5	NA	TGCAGCGTTGACAGGGTAGCAGTGGGGGGGACCCAGTACTTC	CSVDRVAVGGTQYF
TRBV29-1	TRBJ1-2	NA	TGCAGCGTTGAAAACGTAGGCAGGGGCCTTGGCTACACCTTC	CSVENVGRGLGYTF
TRBV5-1	TRBJ2-7	TRBD2	TGCGCCAGCAGCCTACTAGCGGGTCTTATTTACGAGCAGTACTTC	CASSLLAGLIYEQYF
TRBV19	TRBJ1-4	NA	TGTGCCAGTATCGATATTAGGGGTGAAAAACTGTTTTTT	CASIDIRGEKLFF
TRBV7-8	TRBJ2-1	NA	TGTGCCAGCAGCCCGGGCGTGAATGAGCAGTTCTTC	CASSPGVNEQFF
TRBV27	TRBJ1-2	NA	TGTGCCAGCAGTTTAACAACGGAGCCTGGCTACACCTTC	CASSLTTEPGYTF
TRBV30	TRBJ2-7	NA	TGTGCCTGGGGCAAGCGGTTGTGGGAGCAGTACTTC	CAWGKRLWEQYF
TRBV5-1	TRBJ1-1	NA	TGCGCCAGCAGCTCGTTGGGACTGAACACTGAAGCTTTCTTT	CASSSLGLNTEAFF
TRBV5-4	TRBJ2-3	TRBD2	TGTGCCAGCAGCCAACCGGCTAGCGGGCGCACAGATACGCAGTATTTT	CASSQPASGRTDTQYF
TRBV6-1	TRBJ2-5	TRBD2	TGTGCCAGCACCTCCGGGACTAGCTTGGAGACCCAGTACTTC	CASTSGTSLETQYF
TRBV5-4	TRBJ1-4	TRBD1	TGTGCCAGCAGCTCAAAGGACAGGGAGGATGAAAAACTGTTTTTT	CASSSKDREDEKLFF
TRBV7-3	TRBJ2-7	NA	TGTGCCAGCAGCCCCGACAAGGGGTCCAGCTCCTACGAGCAGTACTTC	CASSPDKGSSSYEQYF
TRBV5-1	TRBJ2-7	TRBD1	TGCGCCAGCAGCTTTGGACAGGGGACCGAGCAGTACTTC	CASSFGQGTEQYF